The rows below give T cell receptor beta chains drawn from one sample of a study of cytomegalovirus exposure and HLA in healthy donors. Assay: immunoSEQ multiplex PCR; the TCRdb copy retains only in-frame clones and omits some. The sample contains approximately 230,000 clones, roughly nine tenths of which appear only once. Sequenced material: PBMCs. These receptors were taken from a man aged 18 to 35 in good health and CMV-seropositive. Each CDR3 is given with its conserved first and last residue. D genes are given only for firm matches. The size of a clone is reported for some rows only, either as once, few or many, or as a class for expanded clones.

CDR3	DNA	D	V	J	size
CASSATSGRVEQYF	TGCGCCAGCAGCGCAACTAGCGGGAGGGTCGAGCAGTACTTC	TRBD2	TRBV5-1	TRBJ2-7	NA
CSVDDRGTQYF	TGCAGCGTTGACGACAGAGGCACGCAGTATTTT	NA	TRBV29-1	TRBJ2-3	few
CASSHSTGGRGYTF	TGTGCCAGCAGCCATTCGACAGGGGGGAGGGGCTACACCTTC	TRBD1	TRBV7-9	TRBJ1-2	NA
CAWIGEKLFF	TGTGCCTGGATAGGCGAAAAACTGTTTTTT	NA	TRBV30	TRBJ1-4	once
CASAPRGGNGPQHF	TGTGCCAGCGCACCCCGGGGAGGGAATGGGCCCCAGCATTTT	NA	TRBV11-2	TRBJ1-5	NA
CAIRGAGGTDTQYF	TGTGCCATCAGGGGGGCAGGGGGCACAGATACGCAGTATTTT	NA	TRBV10-3	TRBJ2-3	NA
CASSFPDRDYEQYF	TGTGCCAGCAGCTTCCCGGACAGAGACTACGAGCAGTACTTC	NA	TRBV7-9	TRBJ2-7	few
CASSKDRAGQPQHF	TGTGCCAGCTCAAAGGACAGGGCAGGTCAGCCCCAGCATTTT	TRBD1	TRBV18	TRBJ1-5	NA
CASKPDRGLNYGYTF	TGTGCCAGCAAGCCCGACAGGGGCCTAAACTATGGCTACACCTTC	TRBD1	TRBV7-6	TRBJ1-2	NA
CASSEGLGGGNEQFF	TGTGCCAGCAGTGAGGGACTAGGGGGTGGGAATGAGCAGTTCTTC	TRBD2	TRBV2	TRBJ2-1	NA
CASSSGLAGFWETQYF	TGTGCCAGCAGCTCGGGACTAGCGGGATTTTGGGAGACCCAGTACTTC	TRBD2	TRBV5-6	TRBJ2-5	NA
CASTLLAGRQYF	TGTGCCAGCACCTTACTTGCGGGACGGCAGTACTTC	NA	TRBV5-6	TRBJ2-7	NA
CASSLAPTGEAFF	TGCGCCAGCAGCTTGGCCCCGACAGGTGAAGCTTTCTTT	NA	TRBV5-1	TRBJ1-1	NA
CASSLSQGRNEKLFF	TGTGCCAGCAGTTTATCACAGGGGAGGAATGAAAAACTGTTTTTT	TRBD1	TRBV27	TRBJ1-4	NA
CAIGRTGDGYTF	TGTGCCATCGGGCGGACAGGGGATGGCTACACCTTC	TRBD1	TRBV10-3	TRBJ1-2	NA
CASSRDRDQPQHF	TGTGCCAGCAGCCGGGACAGGGATCAGCCCCAGCATTTT	TRBD1	TRBV7-8	TRBJ1-5	NA
CASALAGGPYEQYF	TGTGCCAGCGCACTAGCGGGAGGGCCCTACGAGCAGTACTTC	TRBD2	TRBV2	TRBJ2-7	NA
CASSLRRDTEAFF	TGTGCCAGCAGCTTACGCAGGGACACTGAAGCTTTCTTT	NA	TRBV7-6	TRBJ1-1	NA
CASSRGDGYTF	TGTGCCAGCAGTAGGGGAGATGGCTACACCTTC	NA	TRBV6-5	TRBJ1-2	few
CASSTGQAVTYNEQFF	TGCGCCAGCAGCACCGGCCAAGCGGTGACCTACAATGAGCAGTTCTTC	NA	TRBV5-1	TRBJ2-1	NA